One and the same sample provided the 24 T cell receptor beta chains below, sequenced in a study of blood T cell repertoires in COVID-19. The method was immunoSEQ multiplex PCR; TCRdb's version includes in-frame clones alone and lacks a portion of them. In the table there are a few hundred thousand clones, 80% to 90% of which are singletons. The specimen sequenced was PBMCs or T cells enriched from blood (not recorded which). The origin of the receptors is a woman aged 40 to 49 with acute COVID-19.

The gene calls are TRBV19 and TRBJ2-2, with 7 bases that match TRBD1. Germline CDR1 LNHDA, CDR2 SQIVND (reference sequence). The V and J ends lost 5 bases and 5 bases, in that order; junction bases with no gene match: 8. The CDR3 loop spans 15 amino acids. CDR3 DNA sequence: TGTGCCAGTAGTGCCTGGGACAGTGCTACCGGGGAGCTGTTTTTT. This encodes CASSAWDSATGELFF. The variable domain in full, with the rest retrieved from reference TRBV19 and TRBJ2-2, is DGGITQSPKYLFRKEGQNVTLSCEQNLNHDAMYWYRQDPGQGLRLIYYSQIVNDFQKGDIAEGYSVSREKKESFPLTVTSAQKNPTAFYLCASSAWDSATGELFFGEGSRLTVL.

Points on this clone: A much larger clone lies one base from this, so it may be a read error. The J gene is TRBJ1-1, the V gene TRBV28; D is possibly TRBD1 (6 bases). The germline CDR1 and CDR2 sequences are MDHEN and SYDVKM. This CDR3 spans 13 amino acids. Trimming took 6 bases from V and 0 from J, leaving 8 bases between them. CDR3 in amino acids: CASSRTVNTEAFF. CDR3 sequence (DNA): TGTGCCAGCAGCCGGACAGTGAACACTGAAGCTTTCTTT. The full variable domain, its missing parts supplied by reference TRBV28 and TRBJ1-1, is DVKVTQSSRYLVKRTGEKVFLECVQDMDHENMFWYRQDPGLGLRLIYFSYDVKMKEKGDIPEGYSVSREKKERFSLILESASTNQTSMYLCASSRTVNTEAFFGQGTRLTVV.

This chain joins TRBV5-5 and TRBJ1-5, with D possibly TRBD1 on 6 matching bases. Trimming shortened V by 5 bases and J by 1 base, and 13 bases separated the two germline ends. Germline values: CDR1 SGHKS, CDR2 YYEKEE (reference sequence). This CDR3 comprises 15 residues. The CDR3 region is CASSFITGSNQPQHF. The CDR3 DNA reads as TGTGCCAGCAGTTTTATTACAGGGAGCAATCAGCCCCAGCATTTT.

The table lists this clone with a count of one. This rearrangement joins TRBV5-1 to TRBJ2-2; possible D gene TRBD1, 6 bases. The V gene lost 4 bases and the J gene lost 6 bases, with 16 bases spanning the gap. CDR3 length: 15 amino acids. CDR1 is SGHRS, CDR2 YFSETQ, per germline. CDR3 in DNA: TGCGCCAGCAGCCTCGACAGGTCTGGGCCCGGGGAGCTGTTTTTT. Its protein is CASSLDRSGPGELFF.

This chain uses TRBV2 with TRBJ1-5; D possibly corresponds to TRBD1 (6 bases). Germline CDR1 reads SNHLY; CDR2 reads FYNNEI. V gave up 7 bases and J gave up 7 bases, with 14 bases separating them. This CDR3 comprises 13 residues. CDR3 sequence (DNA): TGTGCCAGCAAGCCAGGGGAGGGGCAGCCCCAGCATTTT. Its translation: CASKPGEGQPQHF.

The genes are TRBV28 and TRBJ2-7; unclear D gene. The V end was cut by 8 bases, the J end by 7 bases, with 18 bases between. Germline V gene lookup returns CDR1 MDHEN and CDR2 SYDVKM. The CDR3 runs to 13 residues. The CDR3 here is CASVRLPGYEQYF. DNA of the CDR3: TGTGCCAGCGTCCGCCTCCCAGGCTATGAGCAGTACTTC.

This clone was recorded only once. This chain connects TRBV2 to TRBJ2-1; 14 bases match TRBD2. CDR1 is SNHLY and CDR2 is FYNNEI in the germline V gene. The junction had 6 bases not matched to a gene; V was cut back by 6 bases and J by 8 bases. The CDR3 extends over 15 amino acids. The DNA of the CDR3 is TGTGCCAGCAGGGGGACTAGCGGGAGATTCGATGAGCAGTTCTTC. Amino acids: CASRGTSGRFDEQFF.

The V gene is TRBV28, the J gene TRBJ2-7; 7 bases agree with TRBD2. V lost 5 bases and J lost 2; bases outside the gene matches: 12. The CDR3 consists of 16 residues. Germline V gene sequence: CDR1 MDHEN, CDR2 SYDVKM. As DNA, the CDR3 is TGTGCCAGCAGTACCCCGGGAGCTAGCGGAGCCTACGAGCAGTACTTC. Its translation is CASSTPGASGAYEQYF.

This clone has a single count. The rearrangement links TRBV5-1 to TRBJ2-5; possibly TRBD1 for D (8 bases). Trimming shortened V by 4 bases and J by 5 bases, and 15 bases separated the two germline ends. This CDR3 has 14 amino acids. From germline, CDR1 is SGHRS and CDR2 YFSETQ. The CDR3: CASSLQQGGETQYF. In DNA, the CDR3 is TGCGCCAGCAGCCTTCAACAGGGGGGGGAGACCCAGTACTTC.

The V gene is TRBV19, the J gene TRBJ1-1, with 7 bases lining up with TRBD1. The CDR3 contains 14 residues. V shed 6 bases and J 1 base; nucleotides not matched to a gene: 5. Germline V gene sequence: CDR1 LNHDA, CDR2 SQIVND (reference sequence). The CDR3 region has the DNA TGTGCCAGTAGGACCGGGACAGCGAACACTGAAGCTTTCTTT. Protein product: CASRTGTANTEAFF.

The DNA of the CDR3 is TGTGCCAGCAGTCCCCTTATAGATACGCAGTATTTT. Residues: CASSPLIDTQYF. This sequence joins TRBV28 and TRBJ2-3; D not certain. Looked up from germline, CDR1 is MDHEN and CDR2 is SYDVKM. Trimming removed 5 bases at V and 5 bases at J, with 8 bases between. This CDR3 spans 12 amino acids.

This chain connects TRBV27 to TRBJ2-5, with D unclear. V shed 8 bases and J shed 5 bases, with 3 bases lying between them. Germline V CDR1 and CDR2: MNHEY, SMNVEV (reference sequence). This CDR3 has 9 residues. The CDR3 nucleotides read TGTGCCAGCCGGGAGACCCAGTACTTC. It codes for CASRETQYF.

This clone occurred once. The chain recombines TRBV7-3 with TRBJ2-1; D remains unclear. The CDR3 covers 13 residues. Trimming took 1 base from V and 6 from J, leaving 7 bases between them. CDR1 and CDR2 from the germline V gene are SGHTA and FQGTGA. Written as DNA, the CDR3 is TGTGCCAGCAGCTTAATTCACTCCAATGAGCAGTTCTTC. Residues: CASSLIHSNEQFF.

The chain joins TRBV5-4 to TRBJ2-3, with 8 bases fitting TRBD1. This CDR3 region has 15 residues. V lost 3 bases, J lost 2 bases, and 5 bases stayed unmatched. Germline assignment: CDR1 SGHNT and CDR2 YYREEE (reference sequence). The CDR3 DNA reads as TGTGCCAGCAGCTCCGGACAGGGTAACACAGATACGCAGTATTTT. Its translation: CASSSGQGNTDTQYF. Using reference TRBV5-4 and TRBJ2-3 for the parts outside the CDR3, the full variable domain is ETGVTQSPTHLIKTRGQQVTLRCSSQSGHNTVSWYQQALGQGPQFIFQYYREEENGRGNFPPRFSGLQFPNYSSELNVNALELDDSALYLCASSSGQGNTDTQYFGPGTRLTVL.

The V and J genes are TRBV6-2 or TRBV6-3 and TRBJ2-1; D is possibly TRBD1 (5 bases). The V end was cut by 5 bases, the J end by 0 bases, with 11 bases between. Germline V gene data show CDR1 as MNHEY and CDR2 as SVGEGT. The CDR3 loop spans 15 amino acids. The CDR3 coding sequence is TGTGCCAGCAGTAAACAGGAGAGCTCCTACAATGAGCAGTTCTTC. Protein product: CASSKQESSYNEQFF.

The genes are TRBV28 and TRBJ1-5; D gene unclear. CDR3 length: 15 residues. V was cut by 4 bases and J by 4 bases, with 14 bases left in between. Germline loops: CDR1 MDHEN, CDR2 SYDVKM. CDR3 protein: CASSSLRRINQPQHF. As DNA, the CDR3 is TGTGCCAGCAGTTCCCTGAGGAGGATTAATCAGCCCCAGCATTTT.

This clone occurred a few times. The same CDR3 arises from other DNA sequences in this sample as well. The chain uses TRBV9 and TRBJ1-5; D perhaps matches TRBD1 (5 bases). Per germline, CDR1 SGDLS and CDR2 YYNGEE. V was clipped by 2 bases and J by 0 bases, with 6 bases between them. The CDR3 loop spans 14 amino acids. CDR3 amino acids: CASSVTDSNQPQHF. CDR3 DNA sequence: TGTGCCAGCAGCGTGACAGATAGCAATCAGCCCCAGCATTTT. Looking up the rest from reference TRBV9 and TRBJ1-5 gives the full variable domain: DSGVTQTPKHLITATGQRVTLRCSPRSGDLSVYWYQQSLDQGLQFLIQYYNGEERAKGNILERFSAQQFPDLHSELNLSSLELGDSALYFCASSVTDSNQPQHFGDGTRLSIL.

CDR3 sequence (DNA): TGCGCCAGCAGCAACTCCGGGACATCTAATGAAAAACTGTTTTTT. Encoded protein: CASSNSGTSNEKLFF. The genes are TRBV5-1 and TRBJ1-4, with D possibly being TRBD1 (6 bases). The CDR3 is made up of 15 amino acids. Trimming cost V 4 bases and J 3 bases, with 13 bases left between them. Per germline, CDR1 SGHRS and CDR2 YFSETQ.

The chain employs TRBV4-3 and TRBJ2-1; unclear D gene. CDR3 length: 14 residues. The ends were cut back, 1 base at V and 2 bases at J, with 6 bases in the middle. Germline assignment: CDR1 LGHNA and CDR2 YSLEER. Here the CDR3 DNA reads TGCGCCAGCAGCCAAGGGGCAGCCTACAATGAGCAGTTCTTC. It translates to CASSQGAAYNEQFF.

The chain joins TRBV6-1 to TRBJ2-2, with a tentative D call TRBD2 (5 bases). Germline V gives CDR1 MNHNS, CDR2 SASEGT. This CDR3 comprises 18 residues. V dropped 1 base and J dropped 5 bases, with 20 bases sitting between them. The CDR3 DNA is TGTGCCAGCAGTGAAGGCCTAGAGGGATTCCCACCAACCGGGGAGCTGTTTTTT. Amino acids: CASSEGLEGFPPTGELFF.

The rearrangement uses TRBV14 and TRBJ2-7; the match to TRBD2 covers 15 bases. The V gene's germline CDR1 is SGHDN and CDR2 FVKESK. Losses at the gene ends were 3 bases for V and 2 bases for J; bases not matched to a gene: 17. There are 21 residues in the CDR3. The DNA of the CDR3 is TGTGCCAGCAGCCAGTTAAGAGGACTAGCGGGAGGGCCATGGAGGGCCTACGAGCAGTACTTC. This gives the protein CASSQLRGLAGGPWRAYEQYF.

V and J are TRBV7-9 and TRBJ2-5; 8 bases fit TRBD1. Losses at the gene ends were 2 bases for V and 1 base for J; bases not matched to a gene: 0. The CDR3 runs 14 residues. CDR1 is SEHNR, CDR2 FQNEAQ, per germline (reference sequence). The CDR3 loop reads CASSLTGGQETQYF. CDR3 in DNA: TGTGCCAGCAGCTTAACAGGGGGCCAAGAGACCCAGTACTTC.

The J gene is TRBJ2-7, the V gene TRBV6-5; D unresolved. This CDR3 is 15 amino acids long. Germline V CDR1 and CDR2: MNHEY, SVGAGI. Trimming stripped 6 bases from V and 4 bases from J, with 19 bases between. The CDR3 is CASRPERSSYYEQYF. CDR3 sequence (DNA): TGTGCCAGCAGGCCTGAACGGTCCTCTTATTACGAGCAGTACTTC.

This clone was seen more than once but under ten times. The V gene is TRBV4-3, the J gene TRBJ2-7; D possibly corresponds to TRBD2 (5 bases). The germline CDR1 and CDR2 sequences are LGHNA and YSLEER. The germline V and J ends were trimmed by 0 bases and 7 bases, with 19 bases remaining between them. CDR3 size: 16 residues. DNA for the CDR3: TGCGCCAGCAGCCAAGAGATGTTGGGCCTAGCTCCTGAGCAGTACTTC. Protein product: CASSQEMLGLAPEQYF.